These 13 T cell receptor beta chains were sequenced from one sample in a study of radiotherapy plus CTLA-4 blockade in lung cancer. Sequenced by immunoSEQ multiplex PCR; TCRdb stores in-frame clones only, minus some. The table records 80,000 or so clones, over 70% of them present only once. The source material was peripheral blood, sampled from a patient treated with radiotherapy plus ipilimumab. The receptor source for this set is a human donor with non-small cell lung cancer who had a partial response to radiotherapy plus ipilimumab. Some clones in this sample may be carry-over from other donors' samples.

The J gene is TRBJ2-2, the V gene TRBV7-3, with TRBD1 matching over 8 bases. The CDR3 contains 15 residues. The germline V gene has CDR1 SGHTA and CDR2 FQGTGA. Germline trimming cut 5 bases from V and 10 bases from J; bases unmatched to any gene: 12. The CDR3 region is CASSVDRGPGAELFF. CDR3 DNA sequence: TGTGCCAGCAGCGTCGACAGGGGCCCAGGGGCGGAGCTGTTTTTT.

This chain joins TRBV5-4 and TRBJ2-1; TRBD2 matches 7 bases. This CDR3 is built from 17 residues. CDR1 is SGHNT, CDR2 YYREEE, per germline (reference sequence). V was pared by 2 bases and J by 3 bases, with 11 bases of the junction left unmatched. The CDR3 sequence is CASSFRRGASGYNEQFF. The DNA of the CDR3 is TGTGCCAGCAGCTTTCGTCGGGGAGCTAGCGGCTACAATGAGCAGTTCTTC.

The J gene is TRBJ2-7, the V gene TRBV28; D is possibly TRBD2 (5 bases). The CDR3 covers 16 residues. The germline CDR1 and CDR2 sequences are MDHEN and SYDVKM. V dropped 1 base and J dropped 1 base, with 14 bases sitting between them. The DNA of the CDR3 is TGTGCCAGCAGTTTATTTGGCCCCGGGATATCCTACGAGCAGTACTTC. Its translation: CASSLFGPGISYEQYF.

The CDR3 DNA follows: TGTGCCACGGACCGGGACAGGGGGTTCGAGCAGTACTTC. This translates into CATDRDRGFEQYF. The chain is built from TRBV6-1 and TRBJ2-7, with TRBD1 matching over 11 bases. CDR1 and CDR2 from the germline V gene are MNHNS and SASEGT. V lost 10 bases to trimming and J lost 6 bases; unmatched junction nucleotides: 8. This CDR3 contains 13 residues.

The gene calls are TRBV5-6 and TRBJ2-7, with 7 bases that match TRBD2. The CDR3 covers 15 residues. Germline CDR1 is SGHDT and CDR2 is YYEEEE. J was trimmed by 3 bases and V by 7 bases; bases with no gene match: 13. Here the CDR3 reads CASGRRLAEIYEQYF. The CDR3 nucleotides read TGTGCCAGCGGCCGGAGGCTAGCGGAAATCTACGAGCAGTACTTC.

The chain links TRBV6-6 to TRBJ2-7; D uncertain. The CDR3 has 12 amino acids. V was shortened by 4 bases and J by 3 bases, with 7 bases between the two germline ends. CDR1 and CDR2 from the germline V gene are MNHNY and SVGAGI (reference sequence). CDR3 amino acids: CASSSLSYEQYF. In DNA form, the CDR3 reads TGTGCCAGCAGTTCTCTTAGCTACGAGCAGTACTTC.

J is TRBJ1-2 and V is TRBV6-1, with D maybe TRBD1 (5 bases). The CDR3 is made up of 13 amino acids. V gave up 4 bases and J gave up 4 bases, with 10 bases separating them. The V gene's germline CDR1 is MNHNS and CDR2 SASEGT. CDR3 amino acids: CASSASGGYGYTF. CDR3 coding DNA: TGTGCCAGCAGTGCCTCGGGGGGCTATGGCTACACCTTC.

This clone was seen a handful of times. This chain joins TRBV2 and TRBJ1-1; 7 positions match TRBD1. The CDR3 covers 13 residues. J gave up 0 bases and V 9 bases, and 4 bases lay outside the gene matches. Germline CDR1 is SNHLY and CDR2 is FYNNEI. CDR3: CASAGQMNTEAFF. The CDR3 coding sequence is TGTGCCAGTGCGGGACAGATGAACACTGAAGCTTTCTTT.

The chain uses TRBV7-8 and TRBJ2-1, with D perhaps matching TRBD1 (5 bases). CDR3 size: 16 residues. The germline V and J ends were trimmed by 7 bases and 2 bases, with 18 bases remaining between them. The germline CDR1 and CDR2 sequences are SGHVS and FQNEAQ. CDR3 coding DNA: TGTGCCAGCACCCTTCAGGGCAAGGGGACCTACAATGAGCAGTTCTTC. This encodes CASTLQGKGTYNEQFF. The full variable domain, rest sourced from reference TRBV7-8 and TRBJ2-1, is GAGVSQSPRYKVAKRGQDVALRCDPISGHVSLFWYQQALGQGPEFLTYFQNEAQLDKSGLPSDRFFAERPEGSVSTLKIQRTQQEDSAVYLCASTLQGKGTYNEQFFGPGTRLTVL.

The genes are TRBV6-5 and TRBJ1-3; 7 bases line up with TRBD1. The CDR3 length is 14 residues. Germline V gene sequence: CDR1 MNHEY, CDR2 SVGAGI. The V segment lost 7 bases and the J segment 0 bases; nucleotides outside the gene matches: 3. CDR3 DNA: TGTGCCAGCAAGGGACAGTTCTCTGGAAACACCATATATTTT. Translation: CASKGQFSGNTIYF.

This chain links TRBV5-4 with TRBJ2-7; D gene unclear. CDR3 size: 13 residues. Germline CDR1 is SGHNT and CDR2 is YYREEE (reference sequence). Trimming pared 0 bases from V and 3 bases from J, leaving 7 bases between. CDR3 protein: CASSLAGVYEQYF. In DNA, the CDR3 is TGTGCCAGCAGCTTGGCCGGTGTCTACGAGCAGTACTTC. The full variable domain, in which reference TRBV5-4 and TRBJ2-7 provide the parts outside the CDR3, is ETGVTQSPTHLIKTRGQQVTLRCSSQSGHNTVSWYQQALGQGPQFIFQYYREEENGRGNFPPRFSGLQFPNYSSELNVNALELDDSALYLCASSLAGVYEQYFGPGTRLTVT.

The rearrangement uses TRBV7-2 and TRBJ1-6, with D uncertain. CDR3 length equals 14 residues. The V gene lost 5 bases and the J gene lost 3 bases, with 8 bases spanning the gap. The germline V gene has CDR1 SGHTA and CDR2 FQGNSA. CDR3: CASSGTDYNSPLHF. In DNA form, the CDR3 reads TGTGCCAGCAGCGGAACAGACTATAATTCACCCCTCCACTTT.

The chain combines TRBV28 with TRBJ1-1, with D possibly being TRBD1 (6 bases). Germline V lookup: CDR1 MDHEN, CDR2 SYDVKM. The CDR3 sequence is 15 residues long. V gave up 8 bases and J gave up 6 bases, with 22 bases separating them. CDR3 region: CASVGNGGRRSEAFF. CDR3 coding DNA: TGTGCCAGCGTCGGAAACGGGGGGCGTAGATCTGAAGCTTTCTTT.